This paragraph reports one T cell receptor beta chain. This clone was detected only a few times. Its antigen is currently not known. Base-call qualities are not available, and no considerably larger clone is one nucleotide away. The record originates from a study of control samples from healthy donors and cancer patients (TCRdb year 2020). The CDR3 goes from the cysteine to the phenylalanine over 15 residues. The kept DNA is CDR3 alone, 45 bases in frame from the first base. Trimming at the junction amounts to 8 bases on V and 7 bases on J, and the germline ends lie 18 bases apart. Based on the germline V gene, the CDR1 and CDR2 sequences are MGHRA and YSYEKL. Receptors were amplified or captured by the immunoSEQ multiplex PCR assay. TCRdb stores this immuneACCESS table with in-frame sequences only. Part of the clones is absent; in the studies checked, under half of the shortfall reflects unresolved V genes, and no reason is known for the rest. The sample data list roughly 150,000 clones, and around 88% of these were observed just once. The ten largest clones capture roughly 1.7% of the sample.

The clonotype was recovered from a man between 18 and 29 years old in good health. The specimen was blood. The chain couples TRBV4-1 to TRBJ1-6, with the D segment identity uncertain. CDR3 protein: CASSRLLVPNSPLHF. DNA sequence: TGCGCCAGCTCACGACTCCTCGTCCCCAATTCACCCCTCCACTTT.